This T cell receptor beta chain comes out of a study of blood T cell repertoires in COVID-19 (dated by TCRdb to between 2020 and 2021). For the study in its entirety: Samples covering the acute and convalescent phases of COVID-19 were provided by collaborators in the United States, Italy and Spain. Subjects who had been exposed to COVID-19, were actively infected with it, or had recovered from it provided the deeply sampled blood TCRbeta repertoires that made up the dataset. The material from the prospective study consisted of cDNA or gDNA derived from T cells, B-cell-depleted T cells, or PBMCs. The samples were drawn from the first 160 participants of the ongoing ImmuneRACE study and from 1,254 subjects provided by 6 global collaborators. A freely available public database, intended as a resource for researchers studying the immune response to SARS-CoV-2, is where the repertoires were released. A de-identified subject ID, COVID-19 status, age in years and sex were almost always included in the sample metadata. HLA class I and class II types, where available, came from metadata supplied by the sample provider rather than from assay-based typing.

Another Seattle source contributed samples from volunteer blood donors who had recovered from COVID-19. Whole blood was collected in K2EDTA tubes by collaborating institutions according to the institutions' own protocols. For TCRbeta analysis, collaborators shipped samples in one of three forms: frozen whole blood, isolated PBMCs, or DNA extracted from either of those sample types. Inclusive of the bounding cysteine and phenylalanine, the CDR3 is 15 residues long. Just the 45-base CDR3 DNA is kept, in frame starting at base 1. CDR1 and CDR2 are drawn from the germline V gene: SGDLS, YYNGEE. Ends trimmed: V by 3 bases, J by 4 bases; bases unmatched to a gene: 4. On this clone: The antigen it binds to is not known. Base-call qualities are not available, and no considerably larger clone is one nucleotide away.

Results and caveats for the whole study, not just this receptor: Clinical and demographic metadata were provided uncurated, with the amount varying by source and participant.

TCRbeta CDR3 regions were amplified from genomic DNA using the immunoSEQ Assay, a bias-controlled multiplex PCR. Per the authors' processing: Nucleated cell counts per sample were estimated from amplification of reference gene primers within the assay. To quantify the absolute abundance of each unique TCRbeta CDR3 rearrangement, sequence reads were collapsed and filtered. For each sample, productive Simpson clonality was calculated as the square root of Simpson's diversity index over productive rearrangements. In TCRdb, the immuneACCESS table is reduced to in-frame sequences with V and J assigned. These tables do not hold every clone; where another copy was compared, an unresolved V gene accounts for under half, and the others remain unexplained. Clone size and the V and J calls come from that table; the DNA yielded D and trimming. Counted in this sample were some 250,000 clones; around 87% of them appeared once. The ten largest account for around 2.9% of the sample.

The TCR sequence derives from a woman in her twenties or thirties who had recovered from COVID-19. The sequenced sample was peripheral blood. The rearrangement combines TRBV9 with TRBJ2-1; 10 central bases correspond to TRBD2. CDR3 region: CASSDLAGEYNEQFF. The sequenced DNA: TGTGCCAGCAGCGACCTAGCGGGGGAGTACAATGAGCAGTTCTTC.